Each of the 16 T cell receptor beta chains below was sequenced from the same sample in a study of cytomegalovirus exposure and HLA in healthy donors. 13 Jbeta primers and 60 Vbeta primers were used for the PCR. Assay: immunoSEQ multiplex PCR; the TCRdb copy retains only in-frame clones and omits some. In the table there are 150,000 to 200,000 clones, approximately 73% of which are singletons. Specimen: PBMCs. These receptors were collected from a woman aged 18 to 35 in good health and CMV-seropositive.

Comment on this clone: Other DNA sequences from this sample encode an identical CDR3 as well. The chain has TRBV29-1 and TRBJ1-4; 7 positions agree with TRBD1. The CDR3 is 17 amino acids. The V segment lost 7 bases and the J segment 0 bases; nucleotides outside the gene matches: 14. Germline CDR1 reads SQVTM; CDR2 reads ANQGSEA. This chain's CDR3 is CSALRGRKPATNEKLFF. CDR3 sequence (DNA): TGCAGCGCTCTCAGGGGGAGGAAGCCCGCAACTAATGAAAAACTGTTTTTT.

On this clone itself: A far larger clone is one base from this, pointing to a likely read error. The chain recombines TRBV29-1 with TRBJ2-6; 11 nucleotides agree with TRBD1. The germline V gene encodes CDR1 SQVTM and CDR2 ANQGSEA. V shed 6 bases, J shed 2 bases, and the junction held 12 bases outside the gene matches. CDR3 length: 18 amino acids. This CDR3 is CSVLIRGQGGPGANVLTF. As DNA, the CDR3 is TGCAGCGTCCTAATCCGGGGACAGGGGGGACCTGGGGCCAACGTCCTGACTTTC.

The chain employs TRBV7-6 and TRBJ2-1; 9 bases fit TRBD2. CDR3 length: 15 amino acids. Germline V gene lookup returns CDR1 SGHVS and CDR2 FNYEAQ. Trimming removed 0 bases from V and 6 bases from J; junction bases left unmatched: 3. CDR3: CASSLAAGGPNEQFF. DNA for the CDR3: TGTGCCAGCAGCTTAGCGGCGGGGGGGCCCAATGAGCAGTTCTTC.

CDR3 loop: CASSPTGTVEETQYF. The DNA for the CDR3 is TGTGCCAGCAGCCCTACCGGGACTGTTGAAGAGACCCAGTACTTC. The chain is built from TRBV5-6 and TRBJ2-5, with D maybe TRBD2 (6 bases). Trimming took off 4 bases at V and 3 bases at J, with 16 bases between the two ends. Germline CDR1 is SGHDT and CDR2 is YYEEEE. There are 15 residues in the CDR3.

The genes are TRBV9 and TRBJ2-5; 8 positions agree with TRBD2. The CDR3 runs 17 residues. The germline gives CDR1 SGDLS, CDR2 YYNGEE. The V segment lost 4 bases and the J segment 2 bases; nucleotides outside the gene matches: 13. This chain's CDR3 is CASSPGSSGGIQETQYF. The CDR3 DNA reads as TGTGCCAGCAGCCCAGGGAGCAGCGGGGGCATTCAAGAGACCCAGTACTTC. The full variable domain, completed using reference TRBV9 and TRBJ2-5, is DSGVTQTPKHLITATGQRVTLRCSPRSGDLSVYWYQQSLDQGLQFLIQYYNGEERAKGNILERFSAQQFPDLHSELNLSSLELGDSALYFCASSPGSSGGIQETQYFGPGTRLLVL.

This clone was picked up a small number of times. This chain links TRBV29-1 with TRBJ1-1, with TRBD1 matching 10 bases. V was pared by 7 bases and J by 6 bases, with 5 bases of the junction left unmatched. CDR1 and CDR2 (germline): SQVTM, ANQGSEA. CDR3 length equals 12 residues. CDR3 protein: CSARDRGSEAFF. DNA for the CDR3: TGCAGCGCCCGGGACAGGGGATCTGAAGCTTTCTTT.

The chain joins TRBV27 to TRBJ2-7, with 7 bases that match TRBD1. Germline V lookup: CDR1 MNHEY, CDR2 SMNVEV (reference sequence). This CDR3 region has 13 residues. V was clipped by 5 bases and J by 2 bases; unmatched bases: 3. DNA for the CDR3: TGTGCCAGCAGTGTAGGGACAGCCTACGAGCAGTACTTC. It translates to CASSVGTAYEQYF.

This clone has only a few counts. The chain carries TRBV12-5 and TRBJ2-3; 7 bases agree with TRBD1. The CDR3 covers 15 residues. The germline V gene has CDR1 LGHNT and CDR2 FRNRAP. J gave up 2 bases and V 5 bases, and 7 bases lay outside the gene matches. CDR3 sequence (DNA): TGTGCTAGTGGTCGAAGGGACAGTCTCACAGATACGCAGTATTTT. It yields the protein CASGRRDSLTDTQYF.

The chain joins TRBV9 to TRBJ2-7; TRBD1 agrees at 7 bases. V was clipped by 4 bases and J by 2 bases; unmatched bases: 6. This CDR3 is 14 amino acids long. Germline CDR1 reads SGDLS; CDR2 reads YYNGEE. CDR3 nucleotides: TGTGCCAGCAGCCCTCGACAGGGCACCTACGAGCAGTACTTC. Translated: CASSPRQGTYEQYF.

This chain connects TRBV29-1 to TRBJ2-7; D gene uncertain. This CDR3 spans 12 amino acids. Looked up from germline, CDR1 is SQVTM and CDR2 is ANQGSEA. Trimming left V 4 bases short and J 3 bases short, with 10 bases between. For the CDR3, the DNA is TGCAGCGTTGTAAGCAACGACTACGAGCAGTACTTC. Protein: CSVVSNDYEQYF.

This clone was counted between two and nine times. This rearrangement joins TRBV4-3 to TRBJ2-1; 9 bases align to TRBD1. With V trimmed by 3 bases and J by 3 bases, 3 bases remained unmatched. CDR3 length: 15 residues. CDR1 and CDR2 (germline): LGHNA, YSLEER. The CDR3 coding sequence is TGCGCCAGCAGCCAGGACAGGGGACTCTACAATGAGCAGTTCTTC. Translating gives CASSQDRGLYNEQFF.

In this sample, this clone turned up once. CDR3 sequence (DNA): TGTGCCAGCACTTATCCCAGGGAACTTGGCCAGCCCCAGCATTTT. Its translation: CASTYPRELGQPQHF. The chain is built from TRBV28 and TRBJ1-5, with D possibly matching TRBD1 (5 bases). Per the germline V gene, CDR1 is MDHEN and CDR2 is SYDVKM. The CDR3 contains 15 residues. Trimming removed 7 bases at V and 7 bases at J, with 20 bases between.

A single count supports this clone. The J gene is TRBJ2-7, the V gene TRBV4-3; 8 bases fit TRBD1. This CDR3 is built from 14 residues. CDR1 is LGHNA, CDR2 YSLEER, per germline. The V segment lost 4 bases and the J segment 3 bases; nucleotides outside the gene matches: 5. In nucleotides, the CDR3 is TGCGCCAGCAGCCGAGGACAGGGTGGCTACGAGCAGTACTTC. Protein sequence: CASSRGQGGYEQYF.

The genes are TRBV11-1 and TRBJ1-1; 7 nucleotides align to TRBD1. The V segment lost 3 bases and the J segment 7 bases; nucleotides outside the gene matches: 8. Germline loops: CDR1 SGHAT, CDR2 FQDESV (reference sequence). This CDR3 is built from 14 residues. The chain's CDR3 is CASSFAGGNDEAFF. The CDR3 DNA sequence: TGTGCCAGCAGCTTTGCAGGGGGGAACGATGAAGCTTTCTTT.

The chain has TRBV10-2 and TRBJ2-5; 7 bases are shared with TRBD1. The ends lost 7 bases at V and 2 bases at J; junction bases unmatched: 4. This CDR3 comprises 13 residues. CDR1 and CDR2 (germline): WSHSY, SAAADI. CDR3 sequence: CASTRTGQETQYF. The CDR3 DNA reads TGCGCCAGCACCAGGACAGGACAAGAGACCCAGTACTTC.

The chain uses TRBV30 and TRBJ2-2; TRBD2 is a possible D gene (7 bases). Germline V gene data show CDR1 as GTSNPN and CDR2 as SVGIG (reference sequence). This CDR3 has 14 amino acids. V lost 7 bases and J 0 bases, leaving 12 bases between the germline ends. The CDR3 region is CASPGGANTGELFF. The CDR3 DNA reads as TGTGCCTCCCCGGGGGGCGCGAACACCGGGGAGCTGTTTTTT.